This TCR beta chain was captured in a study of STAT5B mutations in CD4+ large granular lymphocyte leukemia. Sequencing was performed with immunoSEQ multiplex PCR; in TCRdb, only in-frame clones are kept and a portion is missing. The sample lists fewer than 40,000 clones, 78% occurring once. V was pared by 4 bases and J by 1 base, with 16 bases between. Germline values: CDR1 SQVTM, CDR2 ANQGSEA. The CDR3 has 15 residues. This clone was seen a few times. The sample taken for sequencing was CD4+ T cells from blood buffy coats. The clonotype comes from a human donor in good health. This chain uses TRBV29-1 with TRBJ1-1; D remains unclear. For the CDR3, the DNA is TGCAGCGTTGTGGGCCGTACAGAATCGAACACTGAAGCTTTCTTT. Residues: CSVVGRTESNTEAFF.